This entry describes one T cell receptor (beta chain). Antigen specificity is unknown. The source of the sample is a study of blood T cells in healthy people across ages. Findings and caveats of the study: With donor CMV status unknown, expanded clonotype changes were possibly confounded. The recorded TCR beta diversity per million T cells decreased in a roughly linear manner with age.

Using a J-beta primer mix together with a sample-barcoded 5' primer, a second PCR was run for roughly 7 to 12 cycles. TCRdb re-called the 5' RACE reads with MiXCR, one entry per CDR3 protein. Seen here are about 1.1 million distinct CDR3 sequences, around two fifths observed once, and the top ten hold around 13%. The germline V and J ends were trimmed by 9 bases and 7 bases, with 15 bases remaining between them. CDR1 is MNHEY and CDR2 is SVGAGI in the germline V gene. The CDR3 extends over 12 amino acids. The V and J genes are TRBV6-5 and TRBJ1-1, with a possible D match to TRBD1 (5 bases). What was sequenced was blood. The receptor's source is a man younger than 35 in good health. The CDR3 sequence: CASPGTLIEAFF. CDR3 coding DNA: TGTGCCAGTCCGGGGACCTTGATTGAAGCTTTCTTT.